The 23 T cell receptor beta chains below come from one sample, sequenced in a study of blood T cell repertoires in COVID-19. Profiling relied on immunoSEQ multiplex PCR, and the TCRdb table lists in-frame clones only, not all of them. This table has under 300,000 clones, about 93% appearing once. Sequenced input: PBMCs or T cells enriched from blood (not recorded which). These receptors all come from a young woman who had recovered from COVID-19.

The DNA of the CDR3 is TGTGCCATCAGCGCTAACAGGGACGGAAACACCATATATTTT. This encodes CAISANRDGNTIYF. V usage is TRBV10-3 and J usage is TRBJ1-3, with D possibly matching TRBD1 (6 bases). This CDR3 comprises 14 residues. Trimming took off 6 bases at V and 4 bases at J, with 13 bases between the two ends. Germline V lookup: CDR1 ENHRY, CDR2 SYGVKD.

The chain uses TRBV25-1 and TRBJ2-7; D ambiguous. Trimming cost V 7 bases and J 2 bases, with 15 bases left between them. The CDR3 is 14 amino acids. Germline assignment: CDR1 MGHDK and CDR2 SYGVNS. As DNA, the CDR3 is TGTGCCAGCACCGAGGTTTTCCCCCCCTACGAGCAGTACTTC. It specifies CASTEVFPPYEQYF.

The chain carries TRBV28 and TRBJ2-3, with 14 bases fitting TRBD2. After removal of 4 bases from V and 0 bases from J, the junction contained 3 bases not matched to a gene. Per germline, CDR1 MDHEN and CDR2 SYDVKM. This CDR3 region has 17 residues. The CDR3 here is CASSSGTSGRSTDTQYF. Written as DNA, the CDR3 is TGTGCCAGCAGTTCCGGGACTAGCGGGAGAAGCACAGATACGCAGTATTTT.

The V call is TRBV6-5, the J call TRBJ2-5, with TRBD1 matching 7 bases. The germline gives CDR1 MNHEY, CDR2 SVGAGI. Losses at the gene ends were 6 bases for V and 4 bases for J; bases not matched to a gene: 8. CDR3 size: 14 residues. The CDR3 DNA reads TGTGCCAGCAGCCAGGGACAGTCGGTAGAGACCCAGTACTTC. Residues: CASSQGQSVETQYF.

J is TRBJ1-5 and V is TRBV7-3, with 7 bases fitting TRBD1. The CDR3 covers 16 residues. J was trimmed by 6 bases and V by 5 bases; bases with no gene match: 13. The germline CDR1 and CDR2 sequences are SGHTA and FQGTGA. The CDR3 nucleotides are TGTGCCAGCAGCCTGACTTCTCCAGGGGGAAGTCAGCCCCAGCATTTT. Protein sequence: CASSLTSPGGSQPQHF.

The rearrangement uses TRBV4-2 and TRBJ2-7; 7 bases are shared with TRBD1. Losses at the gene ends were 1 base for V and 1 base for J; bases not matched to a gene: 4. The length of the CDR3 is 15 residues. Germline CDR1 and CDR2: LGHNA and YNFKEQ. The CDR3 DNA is TGTGCCAGCAGCCAAGGGGACAGTAGATCCTACGAGCAGTACTTC. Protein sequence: CASSQGDSRSYEQYF.

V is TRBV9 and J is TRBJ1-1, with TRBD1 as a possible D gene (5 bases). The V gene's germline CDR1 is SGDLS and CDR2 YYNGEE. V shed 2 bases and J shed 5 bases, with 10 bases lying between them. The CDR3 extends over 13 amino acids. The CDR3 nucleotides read TGTGCCAGCAGCGTGGCAGCAGGGACTGAAGCTTTCTTT. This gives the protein CASSVAAGTEAFF.

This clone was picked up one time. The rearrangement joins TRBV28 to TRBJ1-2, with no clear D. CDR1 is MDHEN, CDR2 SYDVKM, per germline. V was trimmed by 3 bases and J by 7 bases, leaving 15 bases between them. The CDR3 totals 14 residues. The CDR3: CASSFTANRGGYTF. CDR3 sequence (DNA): TGTGCCAGCAGTTTTACAGCCAACCGGGGTGGCTACACCTTC.

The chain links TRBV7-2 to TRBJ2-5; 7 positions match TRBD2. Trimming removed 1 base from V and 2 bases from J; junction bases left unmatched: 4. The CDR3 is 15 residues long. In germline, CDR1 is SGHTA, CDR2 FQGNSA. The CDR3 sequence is CASSLELAVQETQYF. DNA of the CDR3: TGTGCCAGCAGCTTAGAGCTAGCGGTACAAGAGACCCAGTACTTC.

CDR3 sequence: CASSLEGALETQYF. The CDR3 nucleotides read TGTGCCAGCAGTTTGGAGGGGGCTTTAGAGACCCAGTACTTC. The V gene is TRBV27, the J gene TRBJ2-5, with a possible D match to TRBD1 (7 bases). Germline lookup yields CDR1 MNHEY and CDR2 SMNVEV (reference sequence). V gave up 3 bases and J gave up 4 bases, with 12 bases separating them. CDR3 length equals 14 residues.

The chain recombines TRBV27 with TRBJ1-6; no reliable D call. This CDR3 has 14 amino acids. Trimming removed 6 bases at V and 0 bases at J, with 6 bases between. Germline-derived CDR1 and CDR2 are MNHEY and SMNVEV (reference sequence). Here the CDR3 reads CASSVSSYNSPLHF. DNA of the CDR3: TGTGCCAGCAGCGTGAGCTCCTATAATTCACCCCTCCACTTT.

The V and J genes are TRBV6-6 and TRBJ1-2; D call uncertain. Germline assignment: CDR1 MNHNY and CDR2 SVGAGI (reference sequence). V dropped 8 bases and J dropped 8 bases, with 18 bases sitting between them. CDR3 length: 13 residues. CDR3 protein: CASLNPTARGYTF. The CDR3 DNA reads TGTGCCAGCCTTAACCCTACTGCGCGGGGCTACACCTTC.

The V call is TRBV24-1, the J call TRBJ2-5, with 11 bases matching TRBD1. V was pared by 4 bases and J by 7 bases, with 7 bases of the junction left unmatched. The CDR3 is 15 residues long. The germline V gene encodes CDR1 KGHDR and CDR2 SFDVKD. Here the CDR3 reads CATSDPGQGVGTQYF. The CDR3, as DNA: TGTGCCACCAGTGACCCGGGACAGGGGGTGGGGACCCAGTACTTC.

The CDR3 region has the DNA TGTGCCAGCAGCCCAGGGGGCTTTGGAAACACCATATATTTT. Translation: CASSPGGFGNTIYF. The gene calls are TRBV9 and TRBJ1-3; 8 nucleotides align to TRBD1. The germline V gene has CDR1 SGDLS and CDR2 YYNGEE. V was clipped by 4 bases and J by 3 bases; unmatched bases: 3. The CDR3 spans 14 residues.

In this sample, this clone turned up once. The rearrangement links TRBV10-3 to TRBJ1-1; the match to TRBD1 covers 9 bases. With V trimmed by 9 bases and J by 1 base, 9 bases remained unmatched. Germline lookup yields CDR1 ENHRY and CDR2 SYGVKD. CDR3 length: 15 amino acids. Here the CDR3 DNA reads TGTGCCATTACCAAAGGGACAGGGACGAACACTGAAGCTTTCTTT. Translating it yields CAITKGTGTNTEAFF.

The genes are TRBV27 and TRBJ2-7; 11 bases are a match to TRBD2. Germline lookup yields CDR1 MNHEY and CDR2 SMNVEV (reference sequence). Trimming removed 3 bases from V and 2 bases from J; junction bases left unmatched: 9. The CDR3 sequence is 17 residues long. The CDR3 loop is CASSFDSGRAGTYEQYF. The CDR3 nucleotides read TGTGCCAGCAGTTTTGATAGCGGGAGGGCCGGGACCTACGAGCAGTACTTC.

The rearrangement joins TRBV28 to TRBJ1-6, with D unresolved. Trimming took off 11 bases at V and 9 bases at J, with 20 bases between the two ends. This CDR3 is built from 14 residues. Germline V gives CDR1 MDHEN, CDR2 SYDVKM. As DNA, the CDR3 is TGTGCCGGTCAAGAAAAGAGGGTTCCTTCACCCCTCCACTTT. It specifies CAGQEKRVPSPLHF. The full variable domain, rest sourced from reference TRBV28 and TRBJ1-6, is DVKVTQSSRYLVKRTGEKVFLECVQDMDHENMFWYRQDPGLGLRLIYFSYDVKMKEKGDIPEGYSVSREKKERFSLILESASTNQTSMYLCAGQEKRVPSPLHFGNGTRLTVT.

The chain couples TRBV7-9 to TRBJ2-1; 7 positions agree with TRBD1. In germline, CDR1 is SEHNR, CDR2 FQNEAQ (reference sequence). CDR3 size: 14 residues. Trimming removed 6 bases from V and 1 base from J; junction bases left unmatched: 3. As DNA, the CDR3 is TGTGCCAGCAGAGGGACAGATTCCTACAATGAGCAGTTCTTC. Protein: CASRGTDSYNEQFF.

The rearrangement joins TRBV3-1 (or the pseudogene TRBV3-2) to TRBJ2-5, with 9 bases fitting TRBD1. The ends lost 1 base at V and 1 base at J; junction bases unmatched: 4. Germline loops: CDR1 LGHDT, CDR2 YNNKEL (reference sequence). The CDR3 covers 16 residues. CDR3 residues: CASSQAGQGTQETQYF. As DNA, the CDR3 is TGTGCCAGCAGCCAAGCGGGACAGGGCACCCAAGAGACCCAGTACTTC.

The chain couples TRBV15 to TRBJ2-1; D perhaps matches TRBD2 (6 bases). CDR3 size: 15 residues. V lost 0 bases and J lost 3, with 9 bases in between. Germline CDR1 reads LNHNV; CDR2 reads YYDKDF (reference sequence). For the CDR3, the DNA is TGTGCCACCAGCAGAGAGACTAGTCTCTACAATGAGCAGTTCTTC. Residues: CATSRETSLYNEQFF.

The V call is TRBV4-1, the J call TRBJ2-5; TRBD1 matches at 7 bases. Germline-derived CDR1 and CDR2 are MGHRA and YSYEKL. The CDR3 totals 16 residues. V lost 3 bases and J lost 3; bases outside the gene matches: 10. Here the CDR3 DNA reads TGCGCCAGCAGCCATGGGGTTGGGCAGGGGGAAGAGACCCAGTACTTC. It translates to CASSHGVGQGEETQYF.

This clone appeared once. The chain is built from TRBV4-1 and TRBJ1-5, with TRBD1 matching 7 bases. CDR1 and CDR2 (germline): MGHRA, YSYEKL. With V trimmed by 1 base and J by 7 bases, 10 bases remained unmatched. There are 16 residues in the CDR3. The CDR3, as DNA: TGCGCCAGCAGCCAAGCTCCGACAGGGTCGACGCAGCCCCAGCATTTT. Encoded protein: CASSQAPTGSTQPQHF.

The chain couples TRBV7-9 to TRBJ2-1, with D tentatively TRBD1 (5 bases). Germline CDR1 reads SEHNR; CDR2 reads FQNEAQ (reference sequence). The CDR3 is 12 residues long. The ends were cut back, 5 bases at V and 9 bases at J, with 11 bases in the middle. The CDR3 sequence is CASSPQGSEQFF. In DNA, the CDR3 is TGTGCCAGCAGCCCCCAGGGCTCTGAGCAGTTCTTC.